The 24 T cell receptor beta chains listed next were all sequenced from one sample in a study of T cells in Graves' hyperthyroidism and ophthalmopathy. The TCR beta CDR3 regions underwent amplification using RNA transcripts as the source. The study used the HTBI primer set for a first-round RT-PCR of the TCR CDR3. TCRdb passed the multiplex PCR reads through MiXCR, listing each CDR3 protein once. The sample shows roughly 560,000 distinct CDR3 sequences, approximately 15% of them seen only once. Sequencing was performed on blood. All receptors come from a woman in her forties with Graves' ophthalmopathy.

This clonotype was found many times. This chain links TRBV9 with TRBJ1-5, with no clear D. CDR3 length: 15 residues. V lost 0 bases and J lost 0, with 7 bases in between. Germline CDR1 and CDR2: SGDLS and YYNGEE. The CDR3 DNA follows: TGTGCCAGCAGCGTAGACGGCTCTAGCAATCAGCCCCAGCATTTT. Encoded protein: CASSVDGSSNQPQHF. The whole variable domain, remainder taken from reference TRBV9 and TRBJ1-5, is DSGVTQTPKHLITATGQRVTLRCSPRSGDLSVYWYQQSLDQGLQFLIQYYNGEERAKGNILERFSAQQFPDLHSELNLSSLELGDSALYFCASSVDGSSNQPQHFGDGTRLSIL.

This clonotype was counted at least ten times. This chain joins TRBV6-1 and TRBJ1-3; weak D call: TRBD1 (5 bases). V was shortened by 0 bases and J by 2 bases, with 14 bases between the two germline ends. Per germline, CDR1 MNHNS and CDR2 SASEGT. This CDR3 contains 17 residues. In nucleotides, the CDR3 is TGTGCCAGCAGTGAAGCTGGGGCCGGGGTCCCTGGAAACACCATATATTTT. Its translation is CASSEAGAGVPGNTIYF.

This clonotype was observed many times. The chain carries TRBV6-2 or TRBV6-3 and TRBJ2-7; 8 nucleotides agree with TRBD2. V trimming: 4 bases; J trimming: 0 bases; junction bases outside the gene matches: 5. The CDR3 length is 15 residues. Germline V gene sequence: CDR1 MNHEY, CDR2 SVGEGT. CDR3 DNA sequence: TGTGCCAGCAGTTTCGTAGCGGGGTTCTCCTACGAGCAGTACTTC. Protein sequence: CASSFVAGFSYEQYF.

This clonotype was detected a few times. In nucleotides, the CDR3 is TGTGCCAGCAACCCGGGACAGGGACCTACCTATGGCTACACCTTC. It is translated as CASNPGQGPTYGYTF. The chain joins TRBV2 to TRBJ1-2; 9 bases are a match to TRBD1. The CDR3 is made up of 15 amino acids. J was trimmed by 4 bases and V by 7 bases; bases with no gene match: 10. The germline V gene has CDR1 SNHLY and CDR2 FYNNEI.

In regard to this clonotype: This may stem from a read error, because a much larger clone lies one nucleotide away. The rearrangement joins TRBV14 to TRBJ2-7; 11 bases agree with TRBD1. Germline V CDR1 and CDR2: SGHDN, FVKESK. CDR3 length: 15 amino acids. With V trimmed by 5 bases and J by 6 bases, 9 bases remained unmatched. This chain's CDR3 is CASSLGQGDGCEQYF. As DNA, the CDR3 is TGTGCCAGCAGCTTGGGACAGGGGGATGGCTGCGAGCAGTACTTC.

J is TRBJ2-7 and V is TRBV6-1; 9 bases map to TRBD1. The CDR3 has 14 residues. Losses at the gene ends were 8 bases for V and 4 bases for J; bases not matched to a gene: 9. Germline assignment: CDR1 MNHNS and CDR2 SASEGT. CDR3 region: CASGRDRDMYEQYF. CDR3 bases: TGTGCCAGCGGCCGGGACAGGGATATGTACGAGCAGTACTTC.

Ten or more counts support this clonotype. The rearrangement links TRBV12-3 or TRBV12-4 to TRBJ2-7; 7 bases fit TRBD1. The CDR3 has 11 residues. Losses at the gene ends were 5 bases for V and 5 bases for J; bases not matched to a gene: 0. The CDR3 is CASSGTDEQYF. As DNA, the CDR3 is TGTGCCAGCAGTGGGACAGACGAGCAGTACTTC.

This clonotype was recorded many times. The V and J genes are TRBV25-1 and TRBJ1-2, with TRBD1 as a possible D gene (5 bases). This CDR3 comprises 16 residues. Between the trimmed V and J ends, which lost 1 base and 3 bases, there was a span of 15 bases. Per the germline V gene, CDR1 is MGHDK and CDR2 is SYGVNS. The CDR3 sequence is CASSEFQDSRYYGYTF. The DNA for the CDR3 is TGTGCCAGCAGTGAATTCCAAGACAGCCGATACTATGGCTACACCTTC.

This clonotype was counted many times. The V and J genes are TRBV12-3 or TRBV12-4 and TRBJ2-2; no clear D gene. V was cut by 11 bases and J by 4 bases, with 11 bases left in between. This CDR3 contains 12 residues. The CDR3 region is CAGLGPTGELFF. CDR3 DNA sequence: TGTGCCGGATTGGGTCCCACCGGGGAGCTGTTTTTT.

This clonotype was seen many times. This sequence joins TRBV30 and TRBJ2-5; D is undetermined. With 2 bases removed from V and 1 base from J, the gap between germline ends came to 2 bases. The CDR3 consists of 11 residues. Germline assignment: CDR1 GTSNPN and CDR2 SVGIG (reference sequence). The CDR3 reads CAWSFQETQYF. The CDR3 coding sequence is TGTGCCTGGAGTTTCCAAGAGACCCAGTACTTC.

This clonotype has just a few counts. The chain combines TRBV20-1 with TRBJ2-2; 14 nucleotides match TRBD2. The CDR3 contains 18 residues. V lost 6 bases, J lost 1 base, and 10 bases stayed unmatched. CDR1 is DFQATT and CDR2 is SNEGSKA in the germline V gene (reference sequence). In DNA form, the CDR3 reads TGCAGTGCGCGCACGGGACTAGCGGGAGTCGGGAACACCGGGGAGCTGTTTTTT. Translation gives CSARTGLAGVGNTGELFF.

This clonotype was counted ten times or more. The chain recombines TRBV5-6 with TRBJ1-2; 9 bases map to TRBD1. The CDR3 spans 15 residues. With 4 bases clipped from V and 7 bases from J, the junction kept 11 bases outside the gene matches. Germline V gene sequence: CDR1 SGHDT, CDR2 YYEEEE. In DNA form, the CDR3 reads TGTGCCAGCAGCCTGGGGGGACAGGGATTGAGTGGCTACACCTTC. It codes for CASSLGGQGLSGYTF.

This clonotype occurred many times. The J gene is TRBJ2-7, the V gene TRBV2; D not resolved. Germline loops: CDR1 SNHLY, CDR2 FYNNEI. V was pared by 3 bases and J by 4 bases, with 25 bases between. This CDR3 has 18 residues. The CDR3 bases are TGTGCCAGCAGTGATATAACTGGTGAGGCCTCCCTCCCTTACGAGCAGTACTTC. Its translation: CASSDITGEASLPYEQYF.

This clonotype occurred many times. The chain has TRBV19 and TRBJ2-5, with D maybe TRBD1 (5 bases). V was clipped by 3 bases and J by 4 bases, with 15 bases between them. Germline loops: CDR1 LNHDA, CDR2 SQIVND (reference sequence). This CDR3 region has 15 residues. CDR3 in amino acids: CASSIGAARGETQYF. DNA for the CDR3: TGTGCCAGTAGTATCGGAGCAGCAAGGGGAGAGACCCAGTACTTC.

This clonotype was seen many times. The chain combines TRBV29-1 with TRBJ1-5; D is uncertain. CDR3 length equals 14 residues. CDR1 is SQVTM, CDR2 ANQGSEA, per germline. V was pared by 4 bases and J by 6 bases, with 16 bases between. This chain's CDR3 is CSVVVQDAGQPQHF. CDR3 bases: TGCAGCGTTGTTGTTCAGGACGCGGGTCAGCCCCAGCATTTT.

The V gene is TRBV4-1, the J gene TRBJ1-2; perhaps TRBD1 as D (5 bases). Between the trimmed V and J ends, which lost 1 base and 4 bases, there was a span of 16 bases. The CDR3 runs to 16 residues. CDR1 and CDR2 (germline): MGHRA, YSYEKL. The CDR3 sequence is CASSQGEGPLSYGYTF. The DNA for the CDR3 is TGCGCCAGCAGCCAAGGAGAGGGACCCCTTAGCTATGGCTACACCTTC.

In its sample, this clonotype was seen many times. CDR3 region: CASGLVPGKGGTEAFF. In nucleotides, the CDR3 is TGTGCTAGTGGTTTGGTACCCGGAAAGGGGGGGACTGAAGCTTTCTTT. The gene calls are TRBV12-5 and TRBJ1-1, with a possible D match to TRBD1 (6 bases). The V end was cut by 0 bases, the J end by 5 bases, with 16 bases between. Germline V lookup: CDR1 LGHNT, CDR2 FRNRAP. The CDR3 covers 16 residues.

This clonotype was detected only a few times. J is TRBJ1-6 and V is TRBV27; D is ambiguous. The CDR3 contains 14 residues. Germline V lookup: CDR1 MNHEY, CDR2 SMNVEV (reference sequence). The ends were cut back, 5 bases at V and 7 bases at J, with 12 bases in the middle. CDR3 region: CASSDIRVNSPLHF. In nucleotides, the CDR3 is TGTGCCAGCAGTGACATTAGAGTAAATTCACCCCTCCACTTT.

This clonotype came up many times. The rearrangement joins TRBV20-1 to TRBJ1-1, with D perhaps TRBD1 (5 bases). Deletions cut 5 bases from V and 1 base from J, with 14 bases between. Germline assignment: CDR1 DFQATT and CDR2 SNEGSKA (reference sequence). This CDR3 has 14 amino acids. CDR3: CSAGAQTPNTEAFF. CDR3 sequence (DNA): TGCAGTGCTGGGGCCCAGACACCGAACACTGAAGCTTTCTTT.

There are a few counts of this clonotype. The chain combines TRBV18 with TRBJ2-7; 9 nucleotides agree with TRBD1. From germline, CDR1 is KGHSH and CDR2 LQKENI. The CDR3 is 14 amino acids. The junction had 5 bases not matched to a gene; V was cut back by 5 bases and J by 3 bases. In DNA form, the CDR3 reads TGTGCCAGCTCAGGACAGGGGACGGACTACGAGCAGTACTTC. This codes for CASSGQGTDYEQYF.

The table lists this clonotype with many counts. The chain combines TRBV19 with TRBJ2-7, with 9 bases fitting TRBD2. CDR3 length: 14 residues. V shed 4 bases, J shed 3 bases, and the junction held 4 bases outside the gene matches. The germline CDR1 and CDR2 sequences are LNHDA and SQIVND (reference sequence). CDR3: CASSTPAGGYEQYF. CDR3 in DNA: TGTGCCAGTAGTACACCAGCGGGAGGCTACGAGCAGTACTTC.

This clonotype has a count of ten or more. The chain carries TRBV7-8 and TRBJ2-7; no clear D gene. V was cut by 5 bases and J by 9 bases, with 20 bases left in between. The germline gives CDR1 SGHVS, CDR2 FQNEAQ. This CDR3 is built from 14 residues. CDR3 DNA sequence: TGTGCCAGCAGCCACATTCAGACTCCCAAGTTGCAGTACTTC. This codes for CASSHIQTPKLQYF.

This clonotype was detected ten times or more. The rearrangement links TRBV28 to TRBJ2-2; 13 bases fit TRBD2. The CDR3 is 16 residues long. With V trimmed by 5 bases and J by 3 bases, 3 bases remained unmatched. Per germline, CDR1 MDHEN and CDR2 SYDVKM. The CDR3 protein is CASSQLAGGHTGELFF. CDR3 bases: TGTGCCAGCAGTCAACTAGCGGGAGGGCACACCGGGGAGCTGTTTTTT.

This clonotype was seen ten or more times. This chain uses TRBV6-5 with TRBJ2-2, with 10 positions matching TRBD2. The J segment lost 7 bases and the V segment lost 2 bases, leaving 7 bases of the junction unmatched. CDR1 is MNHEY, CDR2 SVGAGI, per germline. The CDR3 totals 16 residues. CDR3 sequence: CASSYPSGRARGELFF. The CDR3 nucleotides are TGTGCCAGCAGTTACCCCAGCGGGAGGGCGCGCGGGGAGCTGTTTTTT.